The rows below give T cell receptor beta chains drawn from one sample of a study of cytomegalovirus exposure and HLA in healthy donors. Only in-frame clones appear in the TCRdb table, and some are missing; sequencing was by immunoSEQ multiplex PCR. Altogether tens of thousands of clones are present, 82% being singletons, with the ten largest covering approximately 3.8%. Sequences were obtained from PBMCs. The receptors derive from a man aged 50 to 59 in good health and CMV-seronegative. The CDR3 runs from the conserved cysteine through the conserved F or W. Fields, in order: V gene, D gene, J gene, clone size, CDR3 protein, CDR3 DNA. The D gene is left open where the match is weak. Clone size is given for some rows only: seen once, a few or many times, or a class if the clone is expanded.

TRBV18,-,TRBJ2-5,-,CASSPQEASGETQYF,TGTGCCAGCTCACCACAGGAGGCGTCGGGGGAGACCCAGTACTTC
TRBV5-1,TRBD1,TRBJ1-4,-,CASSGRQGPNEKLFF,TGCGCCAGCAGCGGTCGACAGGGCCCTAATGAAAAACTGTTTTTT
TRBV6-5,TRBD1,TRBJ1-2,-,CASSGPGQLINGYTF,TGTGCCAGCAGTGGCCCGGGACAGCTAATTAATGGCTACACCTTC
TRBV9,-,TRBJ2-3,-,CASSVSTTDTQYF,TGTGCCAGCAGCGTATCTACCACAGATACGCAGTATTTT
TRBV7-3,-,TRBJ2-5,few,CASSFRGQETQYF,TGTGCCAGCAGCTTTAGGGGCCAAGAGACCCAGTACTTC
TRBV7-9,TRBD1,TRBJ2-6,few,CASSLRDRGTGANVLTF,TGTGCCAGCAGCTTAAGGGACAGGGGGACTGGGGCCAACGTCCTGACTTTC
TRBV19,TRBD2,TRBJ2-1,-,CASKPRGLAGGGWNEQFF,TGTGCCAGTAAACCAAGGGGACTAGCGGGAGGGGGTTGGAATGAGCAGTTCTTC
TRBV5-1,-,TRBJ2-5,-,CASKEGFRETQYF,TGCGCCAGCAAAGAGGGATTTAGGGAGACCCAGTACTTC
TRBV28,-,TRBJ2-5,-,CASRTIGGEETQYF,TGTGCCAGCCGGACGATAGGGGGGGAAGAGACCCAGTACTTC
TRBV5-4,-,TRBJ2-3,once,CASMDTQGTDTQYF,TGTGCCAGCATGGACACCCAGGGCACAGATACGCAGTATTTT
TRBV6-5,-,TRBJ1-2,-,CASSYPQGAGYTF,TGTGCCAGCAGTTACCCCCAAGGGGCTGGCTACACCTTC
TRBV9,TRBD1,TRBJ2-5,-,CASSGGQGREETQYF,TGTGCCAGCAGCGGGGGACAGGGCCGGGAAGAGACCCAGTACTTC
TRBV15,-,TRBJ1-5,-,CATSPREGGLRPQHF,TGTGCCACCAGCCCACGGGAGGGGGGCCTCCGGCCCCAGCATTTT
TRBV29-1,-,TRBJ2-3,-,CSVAVSRVSGTDTQYF,TGCAGCGTTGCCGTGTCGCGGGTCAGCGGCACAGATACGCAGTATTTT
TRBV19,-,TRBJ2-7,-,CASSITLLYEQYF,TGTGCCAGTAGTATCACCCTATTATACGAGCAGTACTTC
TRBV27,-,TRBJ1-5,-,CASRAGSGGNQPQHF,TGTGCCAGCAGGGCGGGGTCGGGGGGCAATCAGCCCCAGCATTTT
TRBV2,TRBD1,TRBJ1-5,many,CASSRDRAPNQPQHF,TGTGCCAGCAGTCGGGACAGGGCCCCCAATCAGCCCCAGCATTTT
TRBV6-6,TRBD1,TRBJ2-7,-,CASSLGQVYEQYF,TGTGCCAGCAGTCTTGGACAGGTTTACGAGCAGTACTTC
TRBV28,-,TRBJ1-5,-,CASTTPGFFQPQHF,TGTGCCAGCACAACTCCAGGGTTTTTTCAGCCCCAGCATTTT
TRBV7-2,TRBD2,TRBJ2-1,-,CASGAGDEQFF,TGTGCCAGCGGAGCGGGAGATGAGCAGTTCTTC
TRBV7-2,-,TRBJ2-7,-,CASSTSWESEQYF,TGTGCCAGCAGCACCTCATGGGAGAGTGAGCAGTACTTC
TRBV2,-,TRBJ2-3,-,CASSRGDTQYF,TGTGCCAGCAGTCGGGGGGATACGCAGTATTTT
TRBV5-1,-,TRBJ2-3,-,CASSLVGRGPDTQYF,TGCGCCAGCAGCTTGGTAGGCAGGGGCCCAGATACGCAGTATTTT
TRBV5-1,-,TRBJ1-1,-,CASSLPGGTEAFF,TGCGCCAGCAGCCTACCGGGGGGGACTGAAGCTTTCTTT
TRBV11-1,TRBD2,TRBJ2-5,once,CASTSTGGGAETQYF,TGTGCCAGCACGTCTACGGGCGGGGGAGCAGAGACCCAGTACTTC
TRBV2,TRBD1,TRBJ1-4,-,CASSPGQGPLSIEKLFF,TGTGCCAGCAGCCCGGGACAGGGGCCCCTGAGTATAGAAAAACTGTTTTTT
TRBV5-1,-,TRBJ2-1,-,CASEMGAAGAGSEQFF,TGCGCCAGTGAGATGGGGGCGGCGGGAGCTGGTAGTGAGCAGTTCTTC
TRBV29-1,TRBD1,TRBJ1-4,few,CSVGLTGGEKLFF,TGCAGCGTTGGTTTAACAGGGGGGGAAAAACTGTTTTTT
TRBV11-2,-,TRBJ1-3,-,CATQGRQNSGNTIYF,TGTGCCACCCAGGGTCGGCAGAACTCTGGAAACACCATATATTTT
TRBV5-4,-,TRBJ1-5,-,CASSFAGYNQPQHF,TGTGCCAGCAGCTTCGCAGGGTACAATCAGCCCCAGCATTTT
TRBV14,TRBD1,TRBJ2-1,-,CASSPQGESSYNEQFF,TGTGCCAGCAGCCCTCAGGGGGAAAGCTCCTACAATGAGCAGTTCTTC
TRBV28,TRBD1,TRBJ2-5,-,CASSLEPGQGYQETQYF,TGTGCCAGCAGTTTAGAACCGGGACAGGGTTACCAAGAGACCCAGTACTTC
TRBV5-1,-,TRBJ2-1,-,CASSPPRSGFGNEQFF,TGCGCCAGCAGCCCTCCCCGCAGCGGTTTTGGCAATGAGCAGTTCTTC
TRBV7-9,TRBD1,TRBJ1-5,-,CASSPGQLSNQPQHF,TGTGCCAGCAGCCCGGGACAGCTAAGCAATCAGCCCCAGCATTTT
TRBV10-3,TRBD2,TRBJ2-3,-,CAIKPGLAGTSTDTQYF,TGTGCCATCAAACCGGGACTAGCGGGTACTAGCACAGATACGCAGTATTTT
TRBV5-1,-,TRBJ2-7,-,CASSWTPQVQSYEQYF,TGCGCCAGCAGCTGGACCCCACAGGTTCAAAGCTACGAGCAGTACTTC
TRBV7-2,-,TRBJ1-2,-,CASPGAQGGYTF,TGTGCCAGCCCAGGGGCGCAAGGTGGCTACACCTTC
TRBV19,TRBD2,TRBJ2-3,-,CASSRGGHSTDTQYF,TGTGCCAGTAGTCGGGGGGGGCACAGCACAGATACGCAGTATTTT
TRBV27,-,TRBJ2-1,-,CARTVGRDCFGEQFF,TGTGCCAGAACGGTCGGGAGAGACTGCTTCGGTGAGCAGTTCTTC
TRBV7-9,TRBD1,TRBJ2-7,once,CASSRDRGTHEQYF,TGTGCCAGCAGCCGTGACAGGGGGACCCACGAGCAGTACTTC
TRBV7-8,TRBD2,TRBJ2-5,-,CASSLDGGRATKTQYF,TGTGCCAGCAGCTTAGATGGTGGGAGGGCTACGAAGACCCAGTACTTC
TRBV14,TRBD2,TRBJ2-1,-,CASSQDSRLAGSRWNEQFF,TGTGCCAGCAGCCAAGATTCGCGACTAGCGGGCTCCAGGTGGAATGAGCAGTTCTTC
TRBV2,TRBD1,TRBJ1-5,-,CATGDSPIQPQHF,TGTGCCACTGGGGACAGTCCCATTCAGCCCCAGCATTTT
TRBV19,-,TRBJ1-1,-,CASSTQMNRVLSPEAFF,TGTGCCAGTAGTACCCAAATGAACAGGGTCCTGAGCCCTGAAGCTTTCTTT
TRBV9,TRBD2,TRBJ2-1,-,CASSVATSDNNEQFF,TGTGCCAGCAGCGTAGCAACTAGCGATAACAATGAGCAGTTCTTC
TRBV10-2,-,TRBJ2-7,-,CASSDRALSEQYF,TGCGCCAGCAGTGACAGGGCTCTTTCCGAGCAGTACTTC
TRBV9,TRBD2,TRBJ2-5,-,CASSVEGLRAGGGRGETQYF,TGTGCCAGCAGCGTAGAAGGATTGAGGGCGGGAGGGGGACGTGGAGAGACCCAGTACTTC
TRBV7-2,-,TRBJ1-5,once,CASSANRDQPQHF,TGTGCCAGCAGCGCAAACCGAGATCAGCCCCAGCATTTT
TRBV9,-,TRBJ2-3,-,CASSVLVTPDTQYF,TGTGCCAGCAGCGTATTGGTTACACCGGATACGCAGTATTTT
TRBV10-3,-,TRBJ2-3,-,CAIESQGLQGTQYF,TGTGCCATCGAATCCCAGGGGTTGCAGGGTACGCAGTATTTT
TRBV5-1,TRBD2,TRBJ2-1,-,CASVDPGGNNEQFF,TGCGCCAGCGTAGATCCGGGAGGGAATAATGAGCAGTTCTTC
TRBV19,-,TRBJ1-2,-,CASSILQGGNYGYTF,TGTGCCAGTAGTATATTGCAGGGAGGCAACTATGGCTACACCTTC
TRBV21-1,-,TRBJ1-5,once,CASSHLVDYSNQPQHF,TGTGCCAGCAGCCACCTCGTGGACTATAGCAATCAGCCCCAGCATTTT
TRBV2,TRBD2,TRBJ2-3,-,CASSGATGGPNTQYF,TGTGCCAGCAGTGGCGCGACGGGAGGGCCGAATACGCAGTATTTT
TRBV27,TRBD2,TRBJ2-2,-,CASSLKYAGVGGELFF,TGTGCCAGCAGTTTGAAGTATGCGGGGGTGGGCGGGGAGCTGTTTTTT
TRBV11-2,-,TRBJ2-2,-,CASSLRPENTGELFF,TGTGCCAGCAGCTTACGTCCAGAGAACACCGGGGAGCTGTTTTTT
TRBV6-1,TRBD1,TRBJ1-2,few,CASSGQGVNYGYTF,TGTGCCAGCAGCGGACAGGGGGTTAACTATGGCTACACCTTC